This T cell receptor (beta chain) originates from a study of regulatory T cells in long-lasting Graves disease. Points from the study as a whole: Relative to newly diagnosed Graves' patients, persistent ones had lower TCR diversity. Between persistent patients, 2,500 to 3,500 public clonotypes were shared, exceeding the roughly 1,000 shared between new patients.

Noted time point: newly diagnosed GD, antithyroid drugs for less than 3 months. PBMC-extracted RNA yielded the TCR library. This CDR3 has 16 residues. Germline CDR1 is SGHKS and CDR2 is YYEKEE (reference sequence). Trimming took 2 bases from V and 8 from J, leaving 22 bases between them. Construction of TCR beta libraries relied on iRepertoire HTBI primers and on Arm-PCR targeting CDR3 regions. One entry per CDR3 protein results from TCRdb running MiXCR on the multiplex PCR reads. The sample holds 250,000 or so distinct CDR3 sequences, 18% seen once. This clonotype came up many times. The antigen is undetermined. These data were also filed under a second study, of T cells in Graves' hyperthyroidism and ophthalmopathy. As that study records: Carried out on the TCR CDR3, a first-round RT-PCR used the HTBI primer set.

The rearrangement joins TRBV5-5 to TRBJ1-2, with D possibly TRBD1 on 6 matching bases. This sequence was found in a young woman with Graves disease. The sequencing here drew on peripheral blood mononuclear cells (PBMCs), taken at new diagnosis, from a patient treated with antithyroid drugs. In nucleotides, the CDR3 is TGTGCCAGCAGCTTATTCCCCAACAGGGATTCGAGCGGCTACACCTTC. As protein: CASSLFPNRDSSGYTF.